This T cell receptor beta chain was obtained from a study of CD8 T cells in ankylosing spondylitis. Study results and caveats: Ankylosing spondylitis blood appeared to be characterized by a TCR beta motif of 8 or 9 highly homologous variants. Clones linked with disease were CD8+ and fairly uncommon in the peripheral blood.

Quantitative barcoded 5'-RACE was used to prepare TCR beta libraries. One entry per CDR3 protein results from TCRdb running MiXCR on the 5' RACE reads. The table lists around 890,000 distinct CDR3 sequences, about 12% of them singletons. This clonotype was counted between two and nine times. Its antigen is undetermined. The CDR3 is made up of 15 amino acids. The germline CDR1 and CDR2 sequences are MNHEY and SVGEGT. Trimming pared 7 bases from V and 3 bases from J, leaving 15 bases between. The source is a male donor with ankylosing spondylitis. This sequence joins TRBV6-2 or TRBV6-3 and TRBJ2-2; D may be TRBD2 (7 bases). Sequenced input: blood, either unsorted or a sorted T cell fraction (not recorded which). The CDR3 DNA follows: TGTGCCAGCACGAGGGGGGGCGCGGACACCGGGGAGCTGTTTTTT. Translating it yields CASTRGGADTGELFF.